The clone carrying this T cell receptor beta chain was picked up one time. The sample comes from a study of blood T cell repertoires in COVID-19. Study details: Nucleic acid was either cDNA or gDNA, and it came from T cells, B-cell-depleted T cells, or PBMCs.

Under the authors' procedure: Quantification of nucleated cells was approximated via reference gene primer amplification. TCRdb's copy holds only in-frame clones and misses some; the assay was immunoSEQ multiplex PCR. For V, J and clone size, that table is used; D and trimming come from the DNA. In the table there are 300,000 to 350,000 clones, around 91% of which are singletons. Trimming stripped 3 bases from V and 2 bases from J, with 11 bases between. This CDR3 has 16 amino acids. The germline V gene encodes CDR1 MNHEY and CDR2 SMNVEV (reference sequence). The sample was peripheral blood. The gene calls are TRBV27 and TRBJ2-6; the D gene is possibly TRBD1 (6 bases). This TCR was recovered from a woman between 18 and 30 years old who had recovered from COVID-19. The CDR3 DNA is TGTGCCAGCAGTTTCTCTTGGACAGCTGGGGCCAACGTCCTGACTTTC. This encodes CASSFSWTAGANVLTF. The entire variable domain, with the rest obtained from reference TRBV27 and TRBJ2-6, is as follows: EAQVTQNPRYLITVTGKKLTVTCSQNMNHEYMSWYRQDPGLGLRQIYYSMNVEVTDKGDVPEGYKVSRKEKRNFPLILESPSPNQTSLYFCASSFSWTAGANVLTFGAGSRLTVL.